The rows below give T cell receptor beta chains drawn from one sample of a study of human T cells and chemical hapten exposure. TCRdb processed the RACE reads anew with MiXCR; each CDR3 protein has one entry. The sample has around 200,000 distinct CDR3 sequences; under 30% are singletons. Sequences were derived from whole blood, sampled in connection with sensitization to the hapten diphenylcyclopropenone (DPC). All receptors come from a woman in her thirties or forties with alopecia areata. Some clones in this sample may be carry-over from other donors' samples. CDR3s include the opening cysteine and the closing phenylalanine or tryptophan. Fields, in order: V gene, J gene, D gene, clone size, CDR3 protein, CDR3 DNA. D genes are given only for firm matches. Some rows mark clone size as missing; the rest say once, few, many or name a class of expanded clone.

>TRBV2|TRBJ2-5|.|.
CASRETEELQETQYF
TGTGCCAGCAGGGAGACAGAAGAATTACAAGAGACCCAGTACTTC
>TRBV4-1|TRBJ2-1|.|few
CASSQDRGDEQFF
TGCGCCAGCAGCCAAGACAGGGGGGATGAGCAGTTCTTC
>TRBV7-2|TRBJ2-7|.|.
CASRPPPPVYEQYF
TGTGCCAGCAGACCACCCCCCCCAGTCTACGAGCAGTACTTC
>TRBV20-1|TRBJ2-7|.|.
CSAQGMVSYEQYF
TGCAGTGCCCAAGGGATGGTCTCCTACGAGCAGTACTTC
>TRBV29-1|TRBJ1-2|.|few
CSVVLRSTRGSGYTF
TGCAGCGTTGTTCTCAGGAGTACAAGGGGCTCTGGCTACACCTTC
>TRBV7-2|TRBJ1-5|.|few
CASSFAGAGQPQHF
TGTGCCAGCAGCTTTGCGGGGGCTGGTCAGCCCCAGCATTTT
>TRBV6-1|TRBJ1-5|.|.
CASRGNNDNQPQHF
TGTGCCAGCAGGGGAAACAATGACAATCAGCCCCAGCATTTT
>TRBV20-1|TRBJ2-1|.|.
CSALDPFGYNEQFF
TGCAGTGCCCTCGACCCATTCGGGTACAATGAGCAGTTCTTC
>TRBV12-3/TRBV12-4|TRBJ2-2|TRBD1|.
CASSGTGGNTGELFF
TGTGCCAGCAGTGGGACAGGGGGCAACACCGGGGAGCTGTTTTTT
>TRBV5-6|TRBJ2-3|TRBD2|few
CASSSASGRGTDTQYF
TGTGCCAGCAGCTCGGCGAGCGGGAGAGGCACAGATACGCAGTATTTT
>TRBV20-1|TRBJ2-7|.|many
CSASRGVGKNEQYF
TGCAGTGCTAGCCGTGGGGTGGGGAAAAACGAGCAGTACTTC